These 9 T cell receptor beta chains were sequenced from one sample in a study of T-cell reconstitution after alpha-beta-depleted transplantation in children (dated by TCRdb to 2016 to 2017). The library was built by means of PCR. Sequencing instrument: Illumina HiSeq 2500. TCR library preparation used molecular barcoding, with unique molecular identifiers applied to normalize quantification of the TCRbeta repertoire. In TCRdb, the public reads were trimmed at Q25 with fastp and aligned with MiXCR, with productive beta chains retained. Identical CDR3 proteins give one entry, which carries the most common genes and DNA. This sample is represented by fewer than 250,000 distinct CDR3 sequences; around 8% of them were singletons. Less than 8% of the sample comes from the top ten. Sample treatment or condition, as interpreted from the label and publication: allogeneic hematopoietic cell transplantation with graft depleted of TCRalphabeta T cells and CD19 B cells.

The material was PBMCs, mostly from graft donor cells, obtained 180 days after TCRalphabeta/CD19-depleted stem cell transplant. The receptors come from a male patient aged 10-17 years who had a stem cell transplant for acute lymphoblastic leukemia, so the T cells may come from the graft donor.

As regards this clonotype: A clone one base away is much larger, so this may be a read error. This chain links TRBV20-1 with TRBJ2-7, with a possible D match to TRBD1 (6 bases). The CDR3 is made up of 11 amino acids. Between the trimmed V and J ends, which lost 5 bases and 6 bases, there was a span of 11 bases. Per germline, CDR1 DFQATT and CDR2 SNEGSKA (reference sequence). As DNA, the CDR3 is TGCAGTGCTTTACAGGGCACCGAGCAGTACTTC. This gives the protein CSALQGTEQYF.

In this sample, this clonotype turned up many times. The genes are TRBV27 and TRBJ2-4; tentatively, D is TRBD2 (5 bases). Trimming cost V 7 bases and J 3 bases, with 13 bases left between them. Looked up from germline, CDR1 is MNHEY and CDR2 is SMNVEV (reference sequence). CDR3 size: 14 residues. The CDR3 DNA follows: TGTGCCAGCACCCCCCTAGGAGGCAAAAACATTCAGTACTTC. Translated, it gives CASTPLGGKNIQYF.

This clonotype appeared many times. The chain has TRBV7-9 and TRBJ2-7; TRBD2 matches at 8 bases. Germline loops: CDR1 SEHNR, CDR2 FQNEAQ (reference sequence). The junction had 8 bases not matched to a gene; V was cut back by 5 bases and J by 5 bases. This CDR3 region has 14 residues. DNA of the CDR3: TGTGCCAGCAGCCCCCCGGGGGGGCCCCACGAGCAGTACTTC. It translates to CASSPPGGPHEQYF.

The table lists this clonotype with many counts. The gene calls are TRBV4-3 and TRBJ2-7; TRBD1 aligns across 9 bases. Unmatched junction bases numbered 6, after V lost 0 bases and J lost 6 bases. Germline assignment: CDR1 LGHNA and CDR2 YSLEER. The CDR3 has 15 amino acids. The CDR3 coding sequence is TGCGCCAGCAGCCAAGATAGCGGACAGGGGTTCGAGCAGTACTTC. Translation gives CASSQDSGQGFEQYF.

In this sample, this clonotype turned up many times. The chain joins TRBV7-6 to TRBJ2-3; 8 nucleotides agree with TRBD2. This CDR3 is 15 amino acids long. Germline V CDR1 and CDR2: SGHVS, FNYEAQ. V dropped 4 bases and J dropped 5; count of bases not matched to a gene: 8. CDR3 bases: TGTGCCAGCAGCTACTTAACGGGGGGGGAAGATACGCAGTATTTT. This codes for CASSYLTGGEDTQYF. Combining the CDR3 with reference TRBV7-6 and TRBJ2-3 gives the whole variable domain GAGVSQSPRYKVTKRGQDVALRCDPISGHVSLYWYRQALGQGPEFLTYFNYEAQQDKSGLPNDRFSAERPEGSISTLTIQRTEQRDSAMYRCASSYLTGGEDTQYFGPGTRLTVL.

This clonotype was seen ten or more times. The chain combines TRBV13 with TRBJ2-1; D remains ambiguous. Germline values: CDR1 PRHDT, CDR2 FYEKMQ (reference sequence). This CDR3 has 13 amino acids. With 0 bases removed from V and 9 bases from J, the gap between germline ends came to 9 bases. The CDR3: CASSLGQRFEQFF. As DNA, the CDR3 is TGTGCCAGCAGCTTAGGCCAGAGGTTTGAGCAGTTCTTC.

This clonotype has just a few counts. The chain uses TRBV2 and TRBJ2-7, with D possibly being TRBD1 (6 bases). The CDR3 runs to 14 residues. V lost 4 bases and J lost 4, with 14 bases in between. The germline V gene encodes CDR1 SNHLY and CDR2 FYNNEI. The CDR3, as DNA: TGTGCCAGCAGTGGGCAGACAGGCCGGTACGAGCAGTACTTC. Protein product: CASSGQTGRYEQYF.

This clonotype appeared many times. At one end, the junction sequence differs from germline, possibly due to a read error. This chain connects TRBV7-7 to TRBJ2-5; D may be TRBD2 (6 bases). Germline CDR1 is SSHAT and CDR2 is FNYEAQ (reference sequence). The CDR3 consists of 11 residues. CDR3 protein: CASSPGGTQYF. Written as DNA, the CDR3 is TGTGCTAGCAGTCCCGGGGGAACCCAGTACTTC.

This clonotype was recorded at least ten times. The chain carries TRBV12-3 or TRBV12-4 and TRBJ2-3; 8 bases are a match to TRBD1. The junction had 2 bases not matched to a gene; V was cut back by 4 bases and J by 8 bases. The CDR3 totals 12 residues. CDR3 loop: CASSSDRVTQYF. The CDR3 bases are TGTGCCAGCAGTTCGGACAGGGTTACGCAGTATTTT.